Sequencing of this T cell receptor (beta chain) was carried out in a study of regulatory dendritic cells for organ transplantation. Overall study results and limits: Naive T cells showed high diversity, memory cells less, memory CD8+ least. The authors noted considerable between-person heterogeneity in alloreactive memory CD8+ cells. Regulatory dendritic cells appeared to expand memory CD8+ clones less than mature ones. Of resting T cell subsets, memory CD8+ had the most alloreactive clonotypes.

The repertoire was sequenced with immunoSEQ multiplex PCR; TCRdb's copy has only in-frame clones and lacks some. Counted here are under 35,000 clones, less than 85% occurring once; the ten biggest clones make up roughly 0.4%. The CDR3 totals 17 residues. V shed 3 bases, J shed 8 bases, and the junction held 17 bases outside the gene matches. Looked up from germline, CDR1 is SNHLY and CDR2 is FYNNEI. This clone was picked up a small number of times. Its antigen remains unidentified. This TCR came from a human donor in good health. This rearrangement joins TRBV2 to TRBJ1-2, with 8 nucleotides matching TRBD1. The sample consisted of naive CD8+ T cells from blood. Regarding subset: CD45RA+ naive T cells. CDR3 sequence (DNA): TGTGCCAGCAGTGAGTCTCTGGCTAGACAGGGGTCGGAAGGCTACACCTTC. As protein: CASSESLARQGSEGYTF. Combining the CDR3 with reference TRBV2 and TRBJ1-2 gives the whole variable domain EPEVTQTPSHQVTQMGQEVILRCVPISNHLYFYWYRQILGQKVEFLVSFYNNEISEKSEIFDDQFSVERPDGSNFTLKIRSTKLEDSAMYFCASSESLARQGSEGYTFGSGTRLTVV.